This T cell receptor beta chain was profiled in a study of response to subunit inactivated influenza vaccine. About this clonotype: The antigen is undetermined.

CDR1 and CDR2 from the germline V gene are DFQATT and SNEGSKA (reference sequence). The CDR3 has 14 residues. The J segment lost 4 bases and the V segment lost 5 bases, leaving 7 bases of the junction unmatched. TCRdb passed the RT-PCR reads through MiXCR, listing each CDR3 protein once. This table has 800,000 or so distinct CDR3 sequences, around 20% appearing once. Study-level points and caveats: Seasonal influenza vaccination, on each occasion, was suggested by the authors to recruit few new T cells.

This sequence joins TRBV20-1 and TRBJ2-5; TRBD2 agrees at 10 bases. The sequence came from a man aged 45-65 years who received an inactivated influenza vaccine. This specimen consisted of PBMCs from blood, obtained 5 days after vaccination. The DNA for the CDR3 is TGCAGTGCTGACCCTAGCGGGAGAACAGAGACCCAGTACTTC. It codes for CSADPSGRTETQYF.